One and the same sample provided the 20 T cell receptor beta chains below, sequenced in a study of T cell repertoires in cytomegalovirus infection. Each CDR3 protein gets one entry after TCRdb re-called the reads with MiXCR. Among 95,000 to 150,000 distinct CDR3 sequences listed, 30% to 40% were seen once. Antigen specificity for these receptors is unknown. Sequences were derived from CD8+ T cells from cultured PBMCs, sampled from culture after CMV antigen stimulation. All receptors come from a human donor in good health (CMV status not recorded). Some clones in this sample may be carry-over from other donors' samples.

This clonotype showed up many times. The CDR3 DNA follows: TGTGCCAGCAGCTTTTTGATACCCGCAGGGGCCGCTGACACTGAAGCTTTCTTT. It encodes CASSFLIPAGAADTEAFF. The genes are TRBV7-3 and TRBJ1-1; the D gene is possibly TRBD1 (6 bases). Germline-derived CDR1 and CDR2 are SGHTA and FQGTGA. Trimming took 3 bases from V and 3 from J, leaving 23 bases between them. The CDR3 totals 18 residues. The variable domain in full, with the rest retrieved from reference TRBV7-3 and TRBJ1-1, is GAGVSQTPSNKVTEKGKYVELRCDPISGHTALYWYRQSLGQGPEFLIYFQGTGAADDSGLPNDRFFAVRPEGSVSTLKIQRTERGDSAVYLCASSFLIPAGAADTEAFFGQGTRLTVV.

This chain joins TRBV4-1 and TRBJ2-6; possible D gene TRBD1, 6 bases. V lost 4 bases and J lost 2, with 9 bases in between. Germline CDR1 and CDR2: MGHRA and YSYEKL. The CDR3 totals 15 residues. In DNA form, the CDR3 reads TGCGCCAGCAGCCCCGAGGGGGCTGGGGCCAACGTCCTGACTTTC. Translated, it gives CASSPEGAGANVLTF.

The V call is TRBV4-1, the J call TRBJ2-7; D unclear. The CDR3 has 14 residues. CDR1 is MGHRA and CDR2 is YSYEKL in the germline V gene. Trimming left V 2 bases short and J 3 bases short, with 11 bases between. The CDR3 sequence is CASSQTKTGYEQYF. The DNA of the CDR3 is TGCGCCAGCAGCCAAACAAAGACGGGCTACGAGCAGTACTTC.

This clonotype showed up many times. The chain is built from TRBV11-2 and TRBJ2-3; TRBD2 aligns across 7 bases. The J segment lost 6 bases and the V segment lost 4 bases, leaving 1 base of the junction unmatched. The length of the CDR3 is 12 residues. Germline V gene data show CDR1 as SGHAT and CDR2 as FQNNGV. The CDR3 protein is CASSSGGDTQYF. In DNA form, the CDR3 reads TGTGCCAGCAGCTCGGGGGGTGATACGCAGTATTTT.

The V gene is TRBV7-9, the J gene TRBJ1-5; 8 nucleotides match TRBD1. The CDR3 runs to 14 residues. The trim removed 6 bases at V and 2 bases at J, leaving 3 bases unmatched. The germline V gene has CDR1 SEHNR and CDR2 FQNEAQ (reference sequence). The CDR3 is CASSTGGGNQPQHF. The CDR3 region has the DNA TGTGCCAGCAGTACAGGGGGAGGCAATCAGCCCCAGCATTTT.

This clonotype has more than one count but fewer than ten. The chain has TRBV19 and TRBJ2-1; 10 positions match TRBD1. The CDR3 spans 15 residues. The germline V gene has CDR1 LNHDA and CDR2 SQIVND (reference sequence). The V and J ends lost 6 bases and 6 bases, in that order; junction bases with no gene match: 8. The DNA of the CDR3 is TGTGCCAGTAGCCCGATCCGGACAGGGGGCAATGAGCAGTTCTTC. This gives the protein CASSPIRTGGNEQFF.

The V and J genes are TRBV7-6 and TRBJ2-7, with 7 nucleotides matching TRBD2. With 1 base clipped from V and 6 bases from J, the junction kept 6 bases outside the gene matches. CDR3 length: 14 amino acids. CDR1 is SGHVS and CDR2 is FNYEAQ in the germline V gene. CDR3 in DNA: TGTGCCAGCAGCTTAGTGGCCGGGACTATCGAGCAGTACTTC. It yields the protein CASSLVAGTIEQYF.

In DNA, the CDR3 is TGTGCCAGCAGCTTCGAGGGGGGGTACTATAATTCACCCCTCCACTTT. Translated, it gives CASSFEGGYYNSPLHF. J is TRBJ1-6 and V is TRBV7-6, with a weak D call TRBD1 (6 bases). Germline loops: CDR1 SGHVS, CDR2 FNYEAQ. This CDR3 contains 16 residues. Trimming removed 3 bases at V and 3 bases at J, with 12 bases between. Combining the CDR3 with reference TRBV7-6 and TRBJ1-6 gives the whole variable domain GAGVSQSPRYKVTKRGQDVALRCDPISGHVSLYWYRQALGQGPEFLTYFNYEAQQDKSGLPNDRFSAERPEGSISTLTIQRTEQRDSAMYRCASSFEGGYYNSPLHFGNGTRLTVT.

This clonotype was picked up a small number of times. The V gene is TRBV4-1, the J gene TRBJ1-6, with D uncertain. Trimming shortened V by 3 bases and J by 7 bases, and 7 bases separated the two germline ends. Looked up from germline, CDR1 is MGHRA and CDR2 is YSYEKL. The CDR3 has 13 residues. CDR3 sequence (DNA): TGCGCCAGCAGCCAGTGGTGGAATTCACCCCTCCACTTT. Its protein is CASSQWWNSPLHF.

This clonotype was counted a few times. The J gene is TRBJ2-7, the V gene TRBV7-6, with unresolved D. V was shortened by 1 base and J by 3 bases, with 10 bases between the two germline ends. This CDR3 spans 14 amino acids. Germline CDR1 and CDR2: SGHVS and FNYEAQ. In nucleotides, the CDR3 is TGTGCCAGCAGCTTAGGGAATTATATCTACGAGCAGTACTTC. It encodes CASSLGNYIYEQYF.

The chain links TRBV11-2 to TRBJ1-4; TRBD1 might be the D (6 bases). V dropped 4 bases and J dropped 5 bases, with 17 bases sitting between them. Germline values: CDR1 SGHAT, CDR2 FQNNGV. The length of the CDR3 is 16 residues. The CDR3 reads CASSSLRTVQNEKLFF. DNA for the CDR3: TGTGCCAGCAGCTCCTTACGGACAGTCCAAAATGAAAAACTGTTTTTT.

The rearrangement joins TRBV2 to TRBJ2-1; unclear D gene. The V gene lost 6 bases and the J gene lost 1 base, with 4 bases spanning the gap. The germline gives CDR1 SNHLY, CDR2 FYNNEI. CDR3 length equals 12 residues. The CDR3 region has the DNA TGTGCCAGCAGGGTTTCCTACAATGAGCAGTTCTTC. Translation: CASRVSYNEQFF.

With regard to this clonotype: Being one base from a much bigger clone, this may be a read error. This sequence joins TRBV6-1 and TRBJ2-5, with 9 positions matching TRBD1. The germline V gene has CDR1 MNHNS and CDR2 SASEGT. This CDR3 contains 17 residues. The CDR3 loop reads CASSEVPPGQGEETQNF. CDR3 nucleotides: TGTGCCAGCAGTGAAGTGCCACCGGGACAGGGCGAAGAGACCCAGAACTTC.

This clonotype has only a few counts. The chain recombines TRBV10-3 with TRBJ2-1; D possibly corresponds to TRBD1 (5 bases). Trimming took 0 bases from V and 15 from J, leaving 15 bases between them. Germline V gene data show CDR1 as ENHRY and CDR2 as SYGVKD. The CDR3 is 13 amino acids. Here the CDR3 DNA reads TGTGCCATCAGTGAGTCGGGTGGCAGGGCTGGGTTCTTC. Its protein is CAISESGGRAGFF.

This clonotype was observed a single time. This chain links TRBV13 with TRBJ2-5; D is uncertain. Germline V gene sequence: CDR1 PRHDT, CDR2 FYEKMQ (reference sequence). This CDR3 contains 13 residues. V was trimmed by 1 base and J by 10 bases, leaving 13 bases between them. The CDR3 is CASSLAPNRDQYF. CDR3 bases: TGTGCCAGCAGCTTAGCCCCGAACAGAGACCAGTACTTC.

The chain couples TRBV12-3 or TRBV12-4 to TRBJ1-4; D remains unclear. The V gene lost 3 bases and the J gene lost 0 bases, with 8 bases spanning the gap. The CDR3 runs 15 residues. CDR3 coding DNA: TGTGCCAGCAGTTTTACCGGGACAACTAATGAAAAACTGTTTTTT. This gives the protein CASSFTGTTNEKLFF.

Many counts were recorded for this clonotype. V is TRBV7-8 and J is TRBJ2-1; D is unclear. This CDR3 comprises 16 residues. The germline V and J ends were trimmed by 1 base and 6 bases, with 16 bases remaining between them. CDR1 and CDR2 (germline): SGHVS, FQNEAQ. The CDR3 sequence is CASSLVFGLLVNEQFF. CDR3 nucleotides: TGTGCCAGCAGCTTAGTCTTTGGGCTTCTGGTCAATGAGCAGTTCTTC.

This clonotype occurred many times. This chain uses TRBV6-6 with TRBJ1-5; D ambiguous. V lost 2 bases and J lost 0, with 8 bases in between. This CDR3 region has 15 residues. Germline loops: CDR1 MNHNY, CDR2 SVGAGI (reference sequence). The DNA of the CDR3 is TGTGCCAGCAGTTACGGACGGTATAGCAATCAGCCCCAGCATTTT. Translated, it gives CASSYGRYSNQPQHF.

This clonotype was counted a few times. V is TRBV19 and J is TRBJ2-7, with 7 bases fitting TRBD1. CDR3 length: 12 amino acids. The V segment lost 5 bases and the J segment 5 bases; nucleotides outside the gene matches: 3. CDR1 is LNHDA and CDR2 is SQIVND in the germline V gene (reference sequence). CDR3 residues: CASSPQGDEQYF. CDR3 in DNA: TGTGCCAGTAGTCCTCAGGGGGACGAGCAGTACTTC.

The chain employs TRBV6-2 or TRBV6-3 and TRBJ2-3, with TRBD2 as a possible D gene (5 bases). Trimming took 2 bases from V and 3 from J, leaving 15 bases between them. The germline V gene encodes CDR1 MNHEY and CDR2 SVGEGT. This CDR3 is built from 16 residues. Written as DNA, the CDR3 is TGTGCCAGCAGTTACGAGGTAGCGTCGGGGACAGATACGCAGTATTTT. Its protein is CASSYEVASGTDTQYF.